This T cell receptor beta chain was sequenced for a study of T-cell memory formation after mild COVID-19. Germline-derived CDR1 and CDR2 are SGHAT and FQDESV (reference sequence). CDR3 size: 11 residues. Trimming pared 5 bases from V and 12 bases from J, leaving 11 bases between. TCRdb re-analysed the 5' RACE reads in MiXCR, keeping a single row per CDR3 protein. The sample has hundreds of thousands of distinct CDR3 sequences, about 15% seen once. The receptor was isolated from a man younger than 35 who had mild COVID-19 (a few samples of this study predate the infection). Cell type and time point are not known. Sequences were obtained from PBMCs or a T cell subset sorted from them (not recorded which). The V gene is TRBV11-1, the J gene TRBJ2-1, with D perhaps TRBD2 (5 bases). The CDR3 DNA reads as TGTGCCAGCAGCCACGACGAGGGGCAGTTCTTC. Translating gives CASSHDEGQFF. Looking up the rest from reference TRBV11-1 and TRBJ2-1 gives the full variable domain: EAEVAQSPRYKITEKSQAVAFWCDPISGHATLYWYRQILGQGPELLVQFQDESVVDDSQLPKDRFSAERLKGVDSTLKIQPAELGDSAMYLCASSHDEGQFFGPGTRLTVL.